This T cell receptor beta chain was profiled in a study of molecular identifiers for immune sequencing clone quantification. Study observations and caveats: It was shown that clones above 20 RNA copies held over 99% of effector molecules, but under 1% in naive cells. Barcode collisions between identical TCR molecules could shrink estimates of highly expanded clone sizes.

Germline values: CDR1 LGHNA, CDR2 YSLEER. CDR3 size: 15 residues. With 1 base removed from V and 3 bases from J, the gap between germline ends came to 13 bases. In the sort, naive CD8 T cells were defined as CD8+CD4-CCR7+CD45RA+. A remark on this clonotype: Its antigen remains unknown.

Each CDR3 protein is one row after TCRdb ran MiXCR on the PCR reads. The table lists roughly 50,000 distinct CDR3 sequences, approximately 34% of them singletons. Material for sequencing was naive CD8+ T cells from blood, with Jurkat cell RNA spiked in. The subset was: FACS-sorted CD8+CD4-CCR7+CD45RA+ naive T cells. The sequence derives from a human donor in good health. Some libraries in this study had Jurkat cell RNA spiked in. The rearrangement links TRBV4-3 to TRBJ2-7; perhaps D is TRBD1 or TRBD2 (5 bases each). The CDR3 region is CASSQGQVGGYEQYF. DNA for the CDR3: TGCGCCAGCAGCCAAGGTCAGGTTGGGGGCTACGAGCAGTACTTC.